This TCR beta chain was sequenced during a study of vaccination and CD4 T cells after COVID-19. A few counts support this clonotype. As yet, its antigen is unknown. Cultured CD4+ T cell DNA underwent sequencing with the Oncomine TCR Beta short-read assay. MiXCR, applied by TCRdb to the PCR reads, yields one record per CDR3 protein. The table has about 6,600 distinct CDR3 sequences, approximately 40% seen once. The germline V gene encodes CDR1 MNHNS and CDR2 SASEGT. There are 15 residues in the CDR3. V lost 6 bases to trimming and J lost 0 bases, with 12 bases between them. Treatment meaning: approximately 10-day PBMC culture with coronavirus spike peptide pools or control peptides (ViraFEST assay). The collection of CD4+ T cells from the unexposed donor took place before the COVID-19 pandemic (2011-2018).

The chain recombines TRBV6-1 with TRBJ1-3, with unresolved D. Sequences were obtained from CD4+ T cells from blood, cultured in vitro. The source is a human donor in good health. Here the CDR3 reads CASRLLGPSGNTIYF. The DNA of the CDR3 is TGTGCCAGCAGGTTGTTAGGACCCTCTGGAAACACCATATATTTT.